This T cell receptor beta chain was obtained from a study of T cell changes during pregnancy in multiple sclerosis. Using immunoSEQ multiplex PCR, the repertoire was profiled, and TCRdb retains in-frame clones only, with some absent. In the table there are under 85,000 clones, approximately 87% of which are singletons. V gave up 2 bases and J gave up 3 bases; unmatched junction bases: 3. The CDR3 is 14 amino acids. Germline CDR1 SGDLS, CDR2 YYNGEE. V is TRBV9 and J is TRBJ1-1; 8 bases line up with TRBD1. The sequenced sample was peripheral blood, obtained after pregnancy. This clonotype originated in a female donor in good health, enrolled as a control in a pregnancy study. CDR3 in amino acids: CASSVGQGHTEAFF. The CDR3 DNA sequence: TGTGCCAGCAGCGTTGGACAGGGTCACACTGAAGCTTTCTTT. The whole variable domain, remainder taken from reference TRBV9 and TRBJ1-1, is DSGVTQTPKHLITATGQRVTLRCSPRSGDLSVYWYQQSLDQGLQFLIQYYNGEERAKGNILERFSAQQFPDLHSELNLSSLELGDSALYFCASSVGQGHTEAFFGQGTRLTVV.